These T cell receptor beta chains were read from a single sample in a study of technical replicates of blood from several donors. Generated by immunoSEQ multiplex PCR, the TCRdb table keeps only in-frame clones and is missing some. The table lists about 83,000 clones, approximately 94% of them singletons. Sequencing used T cells isolated from PBMCs. The receptors come from a human donor in good health. CDR3s include the opening cysteine and the closing phenylalanine or tryptophan. D genes are given only for firm matches.

J gene: TRBJ2-7
V gene: TRBV6-5
D gene: TRBD2
CDR3 protein: CASRASGTYEQYF
CDR3 DNA: TGTGCCAGCAGGGCTAGCGGGACCTACGAGCAGTACTTC

J gene: TRBJ1-2
V gene: TRBV7-8
D gene: -
CDR3 protein: CASSSVPKSTVNYGYTF
CDR3 DNA: TGTGCCAGCAGCTCCGTCCCTAAATCGACAGTTAACTATGGCTACACCTTC

J gene: TRBJ1-1
V gene: TRBV2
D gene: -
CDR3 protein: CASSESGNTEAFF
CDR3 DNA: TGTGCCAGCAGTGAATCAGGGAACACTGAAGCTTTCTTT

J gene: TRBJ1-2
V gene: TRBV5-1
D gene: TRBD1
CDR3 protein: CASSPGQPTNYGYTF
CDR3 DNA: TGCGCCAGCAGCCCGGGACAGCCGACTAACTATGGCTACACCTTC

J gene: TRBJ2-1
V gene: TRBV30
D gene: TRBD2
CDR3 protein: CAWEVAGGNEQFF
CDR3 DNA: TGTGCCTGGGAGGTAGCGGGGGGCAATGAGCAGTTCTTC

J gene: TRBJ2-1
V gene: TRBV18
D gene: -
CDR3 protein: CASSPFSLADEQFF
CDR3 DNA: TGTGCCAGCTCACCATTTAGCTTAGCGGATGAGCAGTTCTTC

J gene: TRBJ1-3
V gene: TRBV7-9
D gene: -
CDR3 protein: CASSLQGQGSGNTIYF
CDR3 DNA: TGTGCCAGCAGCTTACAGGGGCAAGGCTCTGGAAACACCATATATTTT

J gene: TRBJ1-1
V gene: TRBV5-1
D gene: -
CDR3 protein: CASSPRPSLGRNTEAFF
CDR3 DNA: TGCGCCAGCAGCCCGAGGCCCAGCCTAGGCCGGAACACTGAAGCTTTCTTT

J gene: TRBJ2-2
V gene: TRBV29-1
D gene: -
CDR3 protein: CSVGEANTGELFF
CDR3 DNA: TGCAGCGTCGGGGAAGCGAACACCGGGGAGCTGTTTTTT

J gene: TRBJ1-1
V gene: TRBV27
D gene: TRBD1
CDR3 protein: CASRAQPGGRGTEAFF
CDR3 DNA: TGTGCCAGCAGAGCTCAGCCAGGGGGACGGGGCACTGAAGCTTTCTTT

J gene: TRBJ1-2
V gene: TRBV7-6
D gene: TRBD1
CDR3 protein: CASSLAGGQGSHTF
CDR3 DNA: TGTGCCAGCAGCTTAGCGGGGGGACAGGGTAGCCACACCTTC

J gene: TRBJ1-1
V gene: TRBV25-1
D gene: -
CDR3 protein: CASSDWGMNTEAFF
CDR3 DNA: TGTGCCAGCAGTGACTGGGGCATGAACACTGAAGCTTTCTTT

J gene: TRBJ1-1
V gene: TRBV27
D gene: -
CDR3 protein: CASSWGDMGDHTEAFF
CDR3 DNA: TGTGCCAGCAGTTGGGGGGATATGGGTGACCACACTGAAGCTTTCTTT

J gene: TRBJ2-3
V gene: TRBV2
D gene: TRBD2
CDR3 protein: CASIETSQPTDTQYF
CDR3 DNA: TGTGCCAGCATAGAGACTAGCCAACCCACAGATACGCAGTATTTT

J gene: TRBJ2-7
V gene: TRBV7-2
D gene: -
CDR3 protein: CASSYRGPGYEQYF
CDR3 DNA: TGTGCCAGCAGCTATCGCGGCCCGGGCTACGAGCAGTACTTC

J gene: TRBJ2-2
V gene: TRBV4-1
D gene: TRBD2
CDR3 protein: CASSSNTRIPGLANTGELFF
CDR3 DNA: TGCGCCAGCAGCTCCAATACCAGAATTCCGGGACTAGCTAACACCGGGGAGCTGTTTTTT

J gene: TRBJ2-5
V gene: TRBV6-5
D gene: -
CDR3 protein: CASSYSWTLETQYF
CDR3 DNA: TGTGCCAGCAGTTACTCGTGGACATTAGAGACCCAGTACTTC